Listed below are T cell receptor beta chains from one sample, sequenced in a study of technical replicates of blood from several donors. Generated by immunoSEQ multiplex PCR, the TCRdb table keeps only in-frame clones and is missing some. The sample carries roughly 100,000 clones, just under 95% recorded once. Sequencing was carried out using T cells isolated from PBMCs. These receptors were collected from a human donor in good health. Both conserved end residues are part of each CDR3. Each record gives: D gene, J gene, V gene, CDR3 protein, CDR3 DNA. A D gene is named only where the DNA matches it firmly.

d_gene: -; j_gene: TRBJ2-7; v_gene: TRBV25-1; CDR3aa: CASSLLFYEQYF; CDR3nt: TGTGCCAGCAGCCTACTCTTCTACGAGCAGTACTTC
d_gene: -; j_gene: TRBJ2-1; v_gene: TRBV27; CDR3aa: CASSLYSARHEQFF; CDR3nt: TGTGCCAGCAGTTTATACTCGGCTAGACATGAGCAGTTCTTC
d_gene: TRBD2; j_gene: TRBJ2-3; v_gene: TRBV11-3; CDR3aa: CASSTLTSGSADTQYF; CDR3nt: TGTGCCAGCAGCACCCTGACTAGCGGGAGTGCAGATACGCAGTATTTT
d_gene: -; j_gene: TRBJ2-1; v_gene: TRBV25-1; CDR3aa: CASSDGFHNEQFF; CDR3nt: TGTGCCAGCAGTGACGGGTTCCACAATGAGCAGTTCTTC
d_gene: -; j_gene: TRBJ2-1; v_gene: TRBV5-6; CDR3aa: CASSEVRAGEQFF; CDR3nt: TGTGCCAGCAGCGAGGTGAGAGCGGGTGAGCAGTTCTTC
d_gene: -; j_gene: TRBJ2-7; v_gene: TRBV14; CDR3aa: CASSQGYGVAYEQYF; CDR3nt: TGTGCCAGCAGCCAAGGGTATGGAGTCGCCTACGAGCAGTACTTC
d_gene: TRBD2; j_gene: TRBJ2-1; v_gene: TRBV7-9; CDR3aa: CASSTSGSSYNEQFF; CDR3nt: TGTGCCAGCTCGACTAGCGGGAGCTCCTACAATGAGCAGTTCTTC
d_gene: -; j_gene: TRBJ2-7; v_gene: TRBV11-2; CDR3aa: CASSLEGGAGSYEQYF; CDR3nt: TGTGCCAGCAGCTTAGAAGGCGGGGCTGGGTCCTACGAGCAGTACTTC
d_gene: -; j_gene: TRBJ1-2; v_gene: TRBV18; CDR3aa: CASSQKEVYGYTF; CDR3nt: TGTGCCAGCTCCCAAAAGGAGGTCTATGGCTACACCTTC
d_gene: -; j_gene: TRBJ2-5; v_gene: TRBV19; CDR3aa: CASTDRRGETQYF; CDR3nt: TGTGCCAGTACGGACAGGAGGGGAGAGACCCAGTACTTC